The 19 T cell receptor beta chains below all came from one sample that was sequenced in a study of blood T cell repertoires in COVID-19. The table came from immunoSEQ multiplex PCR; TCRdb's copy has only in-frame clones and leaves some out. This table holds roughly 100,000 clones, more than 75% found once. The sample taken for sequencing was peripheral blood. The receptors derive from a man aged 60 to 69 with active or convalescent COVID-19.

This clone was seen more than once but under ten times. This chain connects TRBV11-2 to TRBJ2-3, with D hard to call. The length of the CDR3 is 11 residues. Trimming removed 3 bases from V and 5 bases from J, with 3 bases in between. Per germline, CDR1 SGHAT and CDR2 FQNNGV. The CDR3 region is CASSFGDTQYF. The CDR3 DNA reads TGTGCCAGCAGCTTCGGAGATACGCAGTATTTT.

This clone is medium-sized by share. The chain has TRBV5-1 and TRBJ2-4; D might be TRBD2 (6 bases). The CDR3 is 14 residues long. V was cut by 4 bases and J by 7 bases, with 15 bases left in between. The germline V gene encodes CDR1 SGHRS and CDR2 YFSETQ. CDR3 protein: CASSPGTGENIQYF. CDR3 sequence (DNA): TGCGCCAGCAGCCCGGGGACGGGAGAGAACATTCAGTACTTC.

J is TRBJ2-5 and V is TRBV5-4, with D possibly being TRBD1 (8 bases). The CDR3 extends over 15 amino acids. V dropped 3 bases and J dropped 5 bases, with 17 bases sitting between them. Germline lookup yields CDR1 SGHNT and CDR2 YYREEE (reference sequence). CDR3 bases: TGTGCCAGCAGCTCGTTCGACAGGGGAGGGGAGACCCAGTACTTC. Protein sequence: CASSSFDRGGETQYF.

The chain carries TRBV20-1 and TRBJ2-1, with 15 nucleotides matching TRBD2. The CDR3 totals 17 residues. V lost 3 bases, J lost 1 base, and 4 bases stayed unmatched. The germline gives CDR1 DFQATT, CDR2 SNEGSKA (reference sequence). Here the CDR3 DNA reads TGCAGTGCTAGTGGACTAGCGGGAGGGCCATCCTACAATGAGCAGTTCTTC. It specifies CSASGLAGGPSYNEQFF.

The chain joins TRBV9 to TRBJ2-1; no definite D call. V was pared by 0 bases and J by 0 bases, with 7 bases between. The CDR3 loop spans 15 amino acids. Per the germline V gene, CDR1 is SGDLS and CDR2 is YYNGEE. CDR3 coding DNA: TGTGCCAGCAGCGTAGGGGCAGTCTCCTACAATGAGCAGTTCTTC. The encoded protein is CASSVGAVSYNEQFF. Looking up the rest from reference TRBV9 and TRBJ2-1 gives the full variable domain: DSGVTQTPKHLITATGQRVTLRCSPRSGDLSVYWYQQSLDQGLQFLIQYYNGEERAKGNILERFSAQQFPDLHSELNLSSLELGDSALYFCASSVGAVSYNEQFFGPGTRLTVL.

This clone was seen only a few times. The chain employs TRBV5-1 and TRBJ1-4, with 9 bases fitting TRBD1. The CDR3 extends over 15 amino acids. The junction had 8 bases not matched to a gene; V was cut back by 3 bases and J by 8 bases. Germline CDR1 SGHRS, CDR2 YFSETQ. The CDR3 DNA is TGCGCCAGCAGCTCTCTTACAGGGGGCCTAGAAAAACTGTTTTTT. Translation: CASSSLTGGLEKLFF. Complete variable domain (other parts from reference TRBV5-1 and TRBJ1-4): KAGVTQTPRYLIKTRGQQVTLSCSPISGHRSVSWYQQTPGQGLQFLFEYFSETQRNKGNFPGRFSGRQFSNSRSEMNVSTLELGDSALYLCASSSLTGGLEKLFFGSGTQLSVL.

This chain uses TRBV14 with TRBJ2-2; D remains ambiguous. The CDR3 is 13 amino acids. Trimming pared 3 bases from V and 2 bases from J, leaving 4 bases between. The germline gives CDR1 SGHDN, CDR2 FVKESK. The CDR3, as DNA: TGTGCCAGCAGCCATAAAAACACCGGGGAGCTGTTTTTT. Translated: CASSHKNTGELFF.

The gene calls are TRBV19 and TRBJ2-2; TRBD1 is a possible D gene (6 bases). Germline lookup yields CDR1 LNHDA and CDR2 SQIVND (reference sequence). V was trimmed by 7 bases and J by 7 bases, leaving 16 bases between them. This CDR3 is built from 14 residues. The CDR3: CASTQTGADGELFF. The DNA of the CDR3 is TGTGCCAGTACCCAGACAGGAGCGGACGGGGAGCTGTTTTTT.

The V and J genes are TRBV9 and TRBJ2-3; tentative D call: TRBD2 (6 bases). Germline V gene sequence: CDR1 SGDLS, CDR2 YYNGEE. The CDR3 has 15 amino acids. V was pared by 0 bases and J by 6 bases, with 14 bases between. The CDR3 protein is CASSVGNSGLDTQYF. The CDR3 DNA reads as TGTGCCAGCAGCGTAGGGAATAGCGGACTGGATACGCAGTATTTT.

The CDR3 protein is CASSLGLASLGYF. The CDR3 DNA follows: TGTGCCAGCAGTTTAGGTCTAGCCTCTTTGGGGTATTTT. The chain employs TRBV12-3 or TRBV12-4 and TRBJ2-3, with a possible D match to TRBD2 (5 bases). V lost 1 base and J lost 14, with 16 bases in between. The CDR3 extends over 13 amino acids.

The chain recombines TRBV6-5 with TRBJ1-2, with 9 bases matching TRBD1. The CDR3 extends over 15 amino acids. CDR1 is MNHEY, CDR2 SVGAGI, per germline. Losses at the gene ends were 6 bases for V and 4 bases for J; bases not matched to a gene: 9. The CDR3 DNA reads as TGTGCCAGCAGACGCCCAGGGACAGGGTCCTATGGCTACACCTTC. Its translation is CASRRPGTGSYGYTF.

V gene TRBV12-3 or TRBV12-4 combines with J gene TRBJ1-1; D is possibly TRBD1 (5 bases). Trimming stripped 6 bases from V and 6 bases from J, with 14 bases between. CDR3 size: 13 residues. CDR3 sequence: CASSAQDRSEAFF. As DNA, the CDR3 is TGTGCCAGCAGCGCACAGGACCGATCTGAAGCTTTCTTT.

The V call is TRBV18, the J call TRBJ1-1; tentative D call: TRBD1 (6 bases). The CDR3 has 13 residues. Between the trimmed V and J ends, which lost 3 bases and 7 bases, there was a span of 12 bases. Germline assignment: CDR1 KGHSH and CDR2 LQKENI. CDR3 sequence reads: CASSPTGVGEAFF. The DNA for the CDR3 is TGTGCCAGCTCACCGACAGGTGTCGGTGAAGCTTTCTTT.

The V gene is TRBV7-2, the J gene TRBJ2-5; 8 bases match TRBD2. The CDR3 consists of 14 residues. V gave up 3 bases and J gave up 2 bases; unmatched junction bases: 2. Per the germline V gene, CDR1 is SGHTA and CDR2 is FQGNSA. The CDR3 protein is CASSFAGGQETQYF. The CDR3 DNA follows: TGTGCCAGCAGCTTTGCGGGAGGACAAGAGACCCAGTACTTC.

V usage is TRBV18 and J usage is TRBJ1-1; D remains unclear. V was pared by 4 bases and J by 1 base, with 7 bases between. The CDR3 runs 13 residues. The V gene's germline CDR1 is KGHSH and CDR2 LQKENI. The DNA of the CDR3 is TGTGCCAGCTCACGGGAGAGGAACACTGAAGCTTTCTTT. It codes for CASSRERNTEAFF.

J is TRBJ1-6 and V is TRBV30, with 9 bases identical to TRBD1. Germline CDR1 and CDR2: GTSNPN and SVGIG (reference sequence). The CDR3 runs 15 residues. V was clipped by 2 bases and J by 6 bases; unmatched bases: 5. Written as DNA, the CDR3 is TGTGCCTGGAGTAAAGGGACAGGGTTTAATTCACCCCTCCACTTT. Protein sequence: CAWSKGTGFNSPLHF.

This clone was detected only a few times. J is TRBJ1-6 and V is TRBV9; D is unclear. The germline V gene has CDR1 SGDLS and CDR2 YYNGEE. The CDR3 is 14 amino acids. Deletions cut 3 bases from V and 5 bases from J, with 9 bases between. Here the CDR3 DNA reads TGTGCCAGCAGCGAGGGAGTAAATAATTCACCCCTCCACTTT. Translated, it gives CASSEGVNNSPLHF. The whole variable domain, remainder taken from reference TRBV9 and TRBJ1-6, is DSGVTQTPKHLITATGQRVTLRCSPRSGDLSVYWYQQSLDQGLQFLIQYYNGEERAKGNILERFSAQQFPDLHSELNLSSLELGDSALYFCASSEGVNNSPLHFGNGTRLTVT.

The sample holds one count of this clone. The chain is built from TRBV28 and TRBJ2-7; 12 bases match TRBD2. Germline assignment: CDR1 MDHEN and CDR2 SYDVKM. The CDR3 covers 15 residues. Trimming removed 5 bases from V and 5 bases from J; junction bases left unmatched: 7. The CDR3 region has the DNA TGTGCCAGCAGTCTAGCCACTAGCGGGAGGAACGAGCAGTACTTC. The encoded protein is CASSLATSGRNEQYF.

Written as DNA, the CDR3 is TGCGCCAGCAGCCAAGATCGGACAGGGGCCACCCCTCATAATTCACCCCTCCACTTT. Its protein is CASSQDRTGATPHNSPLHF. The J gene is TRBJ1-6, the V gene TRBV4-1, with 9 bases lining up with TRBD1. CDR3 length: 19 amino acids. CDR1 and CDR2 (germline): MGHRA, YSYEKL. V was pared by 0 bases and J by 5 bases, with 11 bases of the junction left unmatched.